Listed below are T cell receptor beta chains from one sample, sequenced in a study of T cell responses to AZD1222 COVID-19 vaccine. Assay: immunoSEQ multiplex PCR; the TCRdb copy retains only in-frame clones and omits some. The repertoire holds roughly 120,000 clones, with 93% as singletons. Sequenced here: peripheral blood, sampled 28 days after the second AZD1222 dose. The receptor set was obtained from an adult who received the AZD1222 COVID-19 vaccine. Both conserved end residues are trimmed from each CDR3. Clone size is given for some rows only: seen once, a few or many times, or a class if the clone is expanded.

once TRBJ2-6 19 TRBV7-8 ASSLVVLGGGGASGANVLT
once TRBJ1-1 13 TRBV5-6 ASDKTRRRDTEAF
- TRBJ2-2 12 TRBV6-5 ASFGLARAGELF
- TRBJ2-5 9 TRBV2 ASLAGETQY
- TRBJ2-7 14 TRBV29-1 SVRGGWRDPPYEQY
- TRBJ1-2 15 TRBV5-1 ASSVGSTGRSGYGYT
- TRBJ2-3 14 TRBV5-1 ASRITGSIYTDTQY
- TRBJ1-2 13 TRBV5-4 ASSFQAGELDGYT
few TRBJ1-5 13 TRBV4-3 ASSKKQGGNQPQH
- TRBJ2-7 12 TRBV10-1 ASSEGRDPYEQY
- TRBJ1-3 16 TRBV4-1 ASSQDLQGQGSRNTIY
- TRBJ2-6 16 TRBV21-1 ASSKPGAQGSGANVLT
- TRBJ2-7 14 TRBV19 ASSIAGAMDVYEQY
- TRBJ2-1 9 TRBV27 ASRSYNEQF
- TRBJ1-3 12 TRBV6-5 ASSYLGAGNTIY
- TRBJ2-7 10 TRBV5-4 ASSLGAVEQY
- TRBJ1-1 13 TRBV5-6 ASSLGLAGGAEAF
- TRBJ1-1 12 TRBV30 AWSLGTGDGEAF
- TRBJ2-1 11 TRBV9 ASSVVDYHEQF
- TRBJ1-3 12 TRBV6-5 ASSYTGQGNTIY
- TRBJ2-5 13 TRBV9 ASSLAGGLQETQY
- TRBJ1-5 14 TRBV19 ASSTWEGAGNQPQH
- TRBJ2-7 12 TRBV30 AWSVKGASYEQY
- TRBJ2-2 10 TRBV5-1 ASSLSTGELF
- TRBJ2-1 11 TRBV7-9 ASSSRTGNEQF
- TRBJ2-3 14 TRBV7-2 ASSLGTELSTDTQY
- TRBJ1-1 10 TRBV6-2/TRBV6-3 ASSQGFAEAF
- TRBJ2-3 12 TRBV6-1 ASSEVQDPDTQY
- TRBJ2-7 10 TRBV5-1 ASSFPPYEQY
- TRBJ2-7 11 TRBV29-1 SSVTGTLGEQY
- TRBJ2-4 12 TRBV5-1 ASSLTLAKNIQY